These 19 T cell receptor beta chains came from one sample sequenced in a study of T cell responses to AZD1222 COVID-19 vaccine. Assay: immunoSEQ multiplex PCR; the TCRdb copy retains only in-frame clones and omits some. The profile shows 100,000 or so clones, about 89% of them singletons. The source material was peripheral blood, sampled 28 days after the second AZD1222 dose. The receptors come from an adult who received the AZD1222 COVID-19 vaccine.

This sequence joins TRBV27 and TRBJ2-1; perhaps TRBD2 as D (6 bases). Germline CDR1 MNHEY, CDR2 SMNVEV (reference sequence). The CDR3 contains 16 residues. V lost 0 bases and J lost 4, with 13 bases in between. Written as DNA, the CDR3 is TGTGCCAGCAGTTTATCGATAGGAGCGGGTTACAATGAGCAGTTCTTC. It specifies CASSLSIGAGYNEQFF.

The chain employs TRBV27 and TRBJ2-7, with 9 bases fitting TRBD1. This CDR3 spans 15 amino acids. After removal of 4 bases from V and 4 bases from J, the junction contained 8 bases not matched to a gene. Germline-derived CDR1 and CDR2 are MNHEY and SMNVEV (reference sequence). The DNA of the CDR3 is TGTGCCAGCAGTTCCACCGGGACAGGGTCGTACGAGCAGTACTTC. Amino acids: CASSSTGTGSYEQYF.

This clone was picked up one time. This chain uses TRBV6-6 with TRBJ2-7, with D perhaps being TRBD1 or TRBD2 (5 bases each). Per the germline V gene, CDR1 is MNHNY and CDR2 is SVGAGI (reference sequence). The CDR3 is 14 amino acids. Deletions cut 2 bases from V and 5 bases from J, with 13 bases between. CDR3 sequence: CASSYGLRGDEQYF. The CDR3 DNA sequence: TGTGCCAGCAGTTACGGTCTTCGAGGGGACGAGCAGTACTTC.

This chain joins TRBV5-1 and TRBJ2-2; D is undetermined. The CDR3 contains 14 residues. Per germline, CDR1 SGHRS and CDR2 YFSETQ. V was clipped by 0 bases and J by 5 bases, with 8 bases between them. CDR3: CASSLVPATGELFF. Here the CDR3 DNA reads TGCGCCAGCAGCTTGGTACCCGCTACCGGGGAGCTGTTTTTT.

This chain links TRBV27 with TRBJ2-6; D is tentatively TRBD1 or TRBD2 (5 bases each). V lost 6 bases, J lost 2 bases, and 26 bases lay in between. Germline assignment: CDR1 MNHEY and CDR2 SMNVEV (reference sequence). The CDR3 consists of 20 residues. CDR3 sequence reads: CASSPIRVSLRVTGANVLTF. Here the CDR3 DNA reads TGTGCCAGCAGCCCTATCAGGGTGTCATTGAGGGTTACTGGGGCCAACGTCCTGACTTTC.

This clone was seen once. This rearrangement joins TRBV5-4 to TRBJ1-1, with a tentative D call TRBD1 (5 bases). Per the germline V gene, CDR1 is SGHNT and CDR2 is YYREEE (reference sequence). V shed 3 bases and J shed 1 base, with 10 bases lying between them. The CDR3 length is 14 residues. In DNA, the CDR3 is TGTGCCAGCAGCTACGGCGACAGGAACACTGAAGCTTTCTTT. It is translated as CASSYGDRNTEAFF.

As regards this clone: The same CDR3 arises from other DNA sequences in this sample as well. V gene TRBV7-2 combines with J gene TRBJ1-5; unclear D gene. Germline CDR1 SGHTA, CDR2 FQGNSA. The CDR3 runs to 14 residues. With 2 bases removed from V and 1 base from J, the gap between germline ends came to 6 bases. The CDR3 coding sequence is TGTGCCAGCAGCTTATACGGAAGCAATCAGCCCCAGCATTTT. It yields the protein CASSLYGSNQPQHF.

In this sample, this clone turned up once. V is TRBV9 and J is TRBJ2-3, with 7 bases matching TRBD1. The CDR3 is made up of 15 amino acids. The J segment lost 2 bases and the V segment lost 4 bases, leaving 7 bases of the junction unmatched. The germline gives CDR1 SGDLS, CDR2 YYNGEE. The CDR3 here is CASSPDRANTDTQYF. The CDR3 bases are TGTGCCAGCAGCCCTGACAGGGCAAACACAGATACGCAGTATTTT.

V is TRBV6-1 and J is TRBJ1-2, with 8 bases that match TRBD1. Germline assignment: CDR1 MNHNS and CDR2 SASEGT. The trim removed 2 bases at V and 4 bases at J, leaving 9 bases unmatched. The CDR3 has 16 amino acids. CDR3 loop: CASSELGRGRGYGYTF. DNA of the CDR3: TGTGCCAGCAGTGAATTGGGCAGGGGGCGCGGCTATGGCTACACCTTC.

The J gene is TRBJ2-7, the V gene TRBV11-3; unclear D gene. Trimming removed 1 base from V and 5 bases from J, with 9 bases in between. This CDR3 contains 13 residues. Germline values: CDR1 SGHNT, CDR2 YENEEA. CDR3 nucleotide sequence: TGTGCCAGCAGCTTAGGCCAGCGCCACGAGCAGTACTTC. Amino acids: CASSLGQRHEQYF. Full variable domain (missing parts from reference TRBV11-3 and TRBJ2-7): EAGVVQSPRYKIIEKKQPVAFWCNPISGHNTLYWYLQNLGQGPELLIRYENEEAVDDSQLPKDRFSAERLKGVDSTLKIQPAELGDSAVYLCASSLGQRHEQYFGPGTRLTVT.

V is TRBV5-1 and J is TRBJ2-1, with 10 positions matching TRBD1. Per the germline V gene, CDR1 is SGHRS and CDR2 is YFSETQ. The CDR3 extends over 14 amino acids. Trimming at V came to 3 bases and at J to 8 bases, leaving 5 bases not matched to a gene. This CDR3 reads CASSYDRGRDEQFF. The CDR3 DNA sequence: TGCGCCAGCAGCTACGACAGGGGGCGGGATGAGCAGTTCTTC.

The CDR3, as DNA: TGTGCCACCAAGCGCCAGACTAGTTTAAACGCCGGGGAGCTGTTTTTT. Its translation: CATKRQTSLNAGELFF. The chain uses TRBV24-1 and TRBJ2-2, with a possible D match to TRBD2 (6 bases). The CDR3 totals 16 residues. Trimming cost V 8 bases and J 6 bases, with 21 bases left between them. CDR1 and CDR2 (germline): KGHDR, SFDVKD.

V usage is TRBV15 and J usage is TRBJ1-2; TRBD1 agrees at 7 bases. V was pared by 1 base and J by 4 bases, with 3 bases of the junction left unmatched. Germline CDR1 and CDR2: LNHNV and YYDKDF (reference sequence). This CDR3 is 14 amino acids long. This CDR3 reads CATSRVGTVYGYTF. The CDR3 nucleotides are TGTGCCACCAGCAGAGTAGGGACAGTCTATGGCTACACCTTC.

The chain combines TRBV18 with TRBJ2-3; the match to TRBD2 covers 8 bases. Unmatched junction bases numbered 11, after V lost 3 bases and J lost 3 bases. Looked up from germline, CDR1 is KGHSH and CDR2 is LQKENI. This CDR3 comprises 17 residues. CDR3 protein: CASSPSVGGRKTDTQYF. The CDR3 DNA reads TGTGCCAGCTCACCCTCGGTGGGCGGGAGGAAGACAGATACGCAGTATTTT. The variable domain in full, with the rest retrieved from reference TRBV18 and TRBJ2-3, is NAGVMQNPRHLVRRRGQEARLRCSPMKGHSHVYWYRQLPEEGLKFMVYLQKENIIDESGMPKERFSAEFPKEGPSILRIQQVVRGDSAAYFCASSPSVGGRKTDTQYFGPGTRLTVL.

V is TRBV5-4 and J is TRBJ1-6; TRBD1 agrees at 7 bases. The CDR3 is 13 residues long. Germline V CDR1 and CDR2: SGHNT, YYREEE (reference sequence). J gave up 11 bases and V 4 bases, and 6 bases lay outside the gene matches. CDR3 nucleotide sequence: TGTGCCAGCAGCCGGGGGGGACAGACACCCCTCCACTTT. This translates into CASSRGGQTPLHF. Filled out from reference TRBV5-4 and TRBJ1-6, the complete variable domain reads ETGVTQSPTHLIKTRGQQVTLRCSSQSGHNTVSWYQQALGQGPQFIFQYYREEENGRGNFPPRFSGLQFPNYSSELNVNALELDDSALYLCASSRGGQTPLHFGNGTRLTVT.

The chain has TRBV29-1 and TRBJ2-1, with D tentatively TRBD2 (6 bases). V was clipped by 4 bases and J by 10 bases, with 11 bases between them. Germline CDR1 SQVTM, CDR2 ANQGSEA. The CDR3 has 11 amino acids. CDR3: CSVGDSSEQFF. Written as DNA, the CDR3 is TGCAGCGTTGGGGACTCCTCGGAGCAGTTCTTC.

The genes are TRBV7-8 and TRBJ1-2, with TRBD1 matching over 7 bases. Germline CDR1 SGHVS, CDR2 FQNEAQ. This CDR3 has 14 residues. With 3 bases clipped from V and 3 bases from J, the junction kept 4 bases outside the gene matches. Here the CDR3 reads CASSFRDSYYGYTF. The CDR3 coding sequence is TGTGCCAGCAGCTTTAGGGACAGCTACTATGGCTACACCTTC.

This clone was detected once. V is TRBV2 and J is TRBJ1-2, with no clear D. The V end was cut by 7 bases, the J end by 0 bases, with 12 bases between. The CDR3 contains 14 residues. Germline assignment: CDR1 SNHLY and CDR2 FYNNEI. CDR3 in DNA: TGTGCCAGCATCACGGGAAGGGCTAACTATGGCTACACCTTC. It translates to CASITGRANYGYTF.

The chain couples TRBV2 to TRBJ1-1; D unresolved. CDR1 SNHLY and CDR2 FYNNEI come from the germline V gene. The CDR3 extends over 12 amino acids. Trimming cost V 11 bases and J 1 base, with 11 bases left between them. The CDR3 DNA reads as TGTGCCGGAAACGTGGGGAACACTGAAGCTTTCTTT. Translated, it gives CAGNVGNTEAFF.